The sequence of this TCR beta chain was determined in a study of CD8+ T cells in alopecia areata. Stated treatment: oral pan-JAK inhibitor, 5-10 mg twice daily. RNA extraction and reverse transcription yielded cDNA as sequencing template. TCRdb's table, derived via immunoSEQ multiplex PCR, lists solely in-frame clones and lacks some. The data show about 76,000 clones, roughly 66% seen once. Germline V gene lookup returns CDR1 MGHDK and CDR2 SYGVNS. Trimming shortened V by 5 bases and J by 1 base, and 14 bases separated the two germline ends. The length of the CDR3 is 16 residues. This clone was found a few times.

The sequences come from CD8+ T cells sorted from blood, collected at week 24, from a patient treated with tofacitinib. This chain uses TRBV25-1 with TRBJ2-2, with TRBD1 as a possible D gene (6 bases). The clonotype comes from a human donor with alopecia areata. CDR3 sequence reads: CASSPPQGWNTGELFF. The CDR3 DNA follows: TGTGCCAGCAGTCCCCCACAGGGTTGGAACACCGGGGAGCTGTTTTTT.